The sequence of this T cell receptor (beta chain) was determined in a study of T-cell memory formation after mild COVID-19. Overall study results and limits: Later expanders leaned CD4+, whereas day 15 to 85 contracting clones were balanced CD4/CD8.

The germline V and J ends were trimmed by 3 bases and 10 bases, with 13 bases remaining between them. CDR3 length: 12 residues. Per the germline V gene, CDR1 is KGHSH and CDR2 is LQKENI. Only a few counts were recorded for this clonotype. Its antigen remains unidentified. TCRdb re-called the 5' RACE reads through MiXCR, storing one row per CDR3 protein. Of hundreds of thousands of distinct CDR3 sequences listed, more than 20% are singletons. This receptor was taken from an adult woman who had mild COVID-19 (a few samples of this study predate the infection). Cell type and time point are not known. The V call is TRBV18, the J call TRBJ2-7, with D possibly matching TRBD2 (6 bases). Material: PBMCs or a T cell subset sorted from them (not recorded which). CDR3 sequence reads: CASSPMGGDQYF. CDR3 coding DNA: TGTGCCAGCTCACCGATGGGCGGGGACCAGTACTTC.